The 22 T cell receptor beta chains in this list originate from one sample, sequenced in a study of metastatic and nonmetastatic thyroid tumors. From the PCR reads, TCRdb re-called clones with MiXCR. The sample has 13,000 or so clones, under 30% seen once. All patients were treatment-naive before thyroid surgery. Material: tumor tissue. The receptor set was obtained from a female donor with papillary thyroid cancer or a benign thyroid nodule (not recorded which). Some clones in this sample may be carry-over from other donors' samples.

The V and J genes are TRBV20-1 and TRBJ2-2, with TRBD1 as a possible D gene (5 bases). V gave up 3 bases and J gave up 4 bases, with 9 bases separating them. Germline V gene sequence: CDR1 DFQATT, CDR2 SNEGSKA (reference sequence). The CDR3 sequence is 13 residues long. In DNA form, the CDR3 reads TGCAGTGCTAGGGACATCCCCACCGGGGAGCTGTTTTTT. Translated, it gives CSARDIPTGELFF.

This clone was observed a few times. The chain has TRBV28 and TRBJ2-7; unclear D gene. Germline V gene sequence: CDR1 MDHEN, CDR2 SYDVKM. The V gene lost 2 bases and the J gene lost 5 bases, with 7 bases spanning the gap. CDR3 length: 12 amino acids. The CDR3 bases are TGTGCCAGCAGTTTAAAGTACCACGAGCAGTACTTC. Its translation is CASSLKYHEQYF.

This clone has ten or more counts. A much larger clonotype is one base distant, so this may be a read error. The sample contains more than one DNA sequence encoding this CDR3. V usage is TRBV20-1 and J usage is TRBJ2-1, with 12 bases fitting TRBD1. CDR1 and CDR2 (germline): DFQATT, SNEGSKA (reference sequence). CDR3 size: 17 residues. CDR3 sequence reads: CSARDRGTGGRDNEQFF. CDR3 bases: TGCAGTGCTAGAGATCGTGGGACAGGGGGCCGGGACAATGAGCAATTCTTC.

This clone has a count of ten or more. The rearrangement links TRBV11-2 to TRBJ2-3, with 8 bases aligning to TRBD1. The V gene end was trimmed by 5 bases and the J gene end by 2 bases; junction bases not matched to a gene: 6. The germline V gene has CDR1 SGHAT and CDR2 FQNNGV. This CDR3 has 15 residues. CDR3 coding DNA: TGTGCCAGCAGCCCTCGACAGGGGATCACAGATACGCAGTATTTT. It translates to CASSPRQGITDTQYF.

This clone was detected only a few times. The chain carries TRBV2 and TRBJ2-1; 11 positions match TRBD2. Germline lookup yields CDR1 SNHLY and CDR2 FYNNEI. The CDR3 has 15 amino acids. Unmatched junction bases numbered 4, after V lost 3 bases and J lost 6 bases. CDR3 protein: CASSDIAGGPNEQFF. The CDR3 DNA follows: TGTGCCAGCAGTGACATAGCGGGAGGGCCCAATGAGCAGTTCTTC.

This clone rates as medium-sized. The V gene is TRBV9, the J gene TRBJ1-6; 10 positions match TRBD1. J was trimmed by 8 bases and V by 0 bases; bases with no gene match: 8. Germline CDR1 reads SGDLS; CDR2 reads YYNGEE. The CDR3 contains 17 residues. In DNA, the CDR3 is TGTGCCAGCAGCGTAGGTGAGACAGGGGGCGCCTATTCACCCCTCCACTTT. It translates to CASSVGETGGAYSPLHF. Variable domain in full (rest from reference TRBV9 and TRBJ1-6): DSGVTQTPKHLITATGQRVTLRCSPRSGDLSVYWYQQSLDQGLQFLIQYYNGEERAKGNILERFSAQQFPDLHSELNLSSLELGDSALYFCASSVGETGGAYSPLHFGNGTRLTVT.

By share, this clone ranks as medium-sized. The genes are TRBV7-9 and TRBJ2-1, with TRBD1 matching over 7 bases. V lost 6 bases and J lost 1; bases outside the gene matches: 9. Germline V lookup: CDR1 SEHNR, CDR2 FQNEAQ (reference sequence). This CDR3 contains 16 residues. The CDR3 DNA follows: TGTGCCAGCAGATTGGGGTGGGGACAGTCCTACAATGAGCAGTTCTTC. This encodes CASRLGWGQSYNEQFF.

This clone was found a few times. A read error may produce the germline difference seen at one junction end. The V and J genes are TRBV7-2 and TRBJ2-7; D gene ambiguous. Germline CDR1 is SGHTA and CDR2 is FQGNSA. This CDR3 spans 13 amino acids. CDR3 protein: CASSLSSSHEQYF. The CDR3 DNA is TGTGCCAGCAGCTTAAGCTCCTCCCACGAGCAGTACTTC.

This clone was picked up one time. J is TRBJ1-2 and V is TRBV5-1, with 7 bases aligning to TRBD1. V dropped 1 base and J dropped 0; count of bases not matched to a gene: 3. The CDR3 has 15 residues. Germline values: CDR1 SGHRS, CDR2 YFSETQ. CDR3 protein: CASSLSGTANYGYTF. CDR3 coding DNA: TGCGCCAGCAGCTTGAGTGGGACAGCTAACTATGGCTACACCTTC.

In this sample, this clone is medium-sized. The chain links TRBV10-3 to TRBJ2-7; 7 nucleotides agree with TRBD1. Germline-derived CDR1 and CDR2 are ENHRY and SYGVKD. This CDR3 is built from 16 residues. V shed 4 bases and J 2 bases; nucleotides not matched to a gene: 11. DNA of the CDR3: TGTGCCATCAGTGGGCGTATCGGGACAGAGGCCTACGAGCAGTACTTC. Residues: CAISGRIGTEAYEQYF.

The chain joins TRBV12-3 or TRBV12-4 to TRBJ1-1, with 8 bases lining up with TRBD1. V gave up 5 bases and J gave up 7 bases; unmatched junction bases: 12. The CDR3 spans 15 residues. The CDR3 sequence: CASSPRTGSPFEAFF. CDR3 nucleotides: TGTGCCAGCAGTCCCCGGACAGGGTCTCCCTTTGAAGCTTTCTTT.

V gene TRBV5-1 combines with J gene TRBJ2-7; TRBD2 agrees at 7 bases. J gave up 6 bases and V 5 bases, and 17 bases lay outside the gene matches. Germline loops: CDR1 SGHRS, CDR2 YFSETQ. This CDR3 region has 16 residues. The CDR3 spells CASRPVGGGRTCEQYF. CDR3 sequence (DNA): TGCGCCAGCAGACCAGTGGGTGGCGGGAGAACATGCGAGCAGTACTTC.

This clone was seen a handful of times. The rearrangement links TRBV6-1 to TRBJ2-7; TRBD2 aligns across 8 bases. Germline assignment: CDR1 MNHNS and CDR2 SASEGT. Unmatched junction bases numbered 6, after V lost 2 bases and J lost 0 bases. The CDR3 consists of 16 residues. CDR3 in amino acids: CASSEWGSGNSYEQYF. The CDR3 region has the DNA TGTGCCAGCAGTGAATGGGGTAGCGGGAACTCCTACGAGCAGTACTTC.

This clone has at least ten counts. V gene TRBV9 combines with J gene TRBJ1-1; D unclear. Trimming cost V 3 bases and J 5 bases, with 14 bases left between them. In germline, CDR1 is SGDLS, CDR2 YYNGEE. This CDR3 has 14 amino acids. CDR3 sequence: CASSEIRGWTEAFF. Written as DNA, the CDR3 is TGTGCCAGCAGCGAAATCCGAGGATGGACTGAAGCTTTCTTT.

This clone was counted a few times. This chain joins TRBV5-1 and TRBJ1-1; 10 bases fit TRBD1. There are 15 residues in the CDR3. The junction had 7 bases not matched to a gene; V was cut back by 5 bases and J by 3 bases. Per germline, CDR1 SGHRS and CDR2 YFSETQ. For the CDR3, the DNA is TGCGCCAGCAGGACAGGGGGCAGGGAGGACACTGAAGCTTTCTTT. Translating gives CASRTGGREDTEAFF.

This clone appeared many times. The CDR3 DNA follows: TGTGCCAGTAGTCCCGGGTTCCAGACAGATACGCAGTATTTT. It translates to CASSPGFQTDTQYF. The V and J genes are TRBV19 and TRBJ2-3, with D uncertain. There are 14 residues in the CDR3. From germline, CDR1 is LNHDA and CDR2 SQIVND (reference sequence). V was pared by 5 bases and J by 3 bases, with 12 bases between. Drawing the rest from reference TRBV19 and TRBJ2-3, the complete variable domain is DGGITQSPKYLFRKEGQNVTLSCEQNLNHDAMYWYRQDPGQGLRLIYYSQIVNDFQKGDIAEGYSVSREKKESFPLTVTSAQKNPTAFYLCASSPGFQTDTQYFGPGTRLTVL.

The DNA of the CDR3 is TGTGCCTGGAGCCCGGGGAATGAGCAGTTCTTC. This codes for CAWSPGNEQFF. This sequence joins TRBV30 and TRBJ2-1; a weak D match, TRBD2 (5 bases). The CDR3 covers 11 residues. Trimming cost V 3 bases and J 7 bases, with 7 bases left between them. CDR1 GTSNPN and CDR2 SVGIG come from the germline V gene (reference sequence).

In this sample, this clone is medium-sized. The CDR3 nucleotides are TGTGCCAGCAGCCAGGGAGGCTACGAGCAGTACTTC. Residues: CASSQGGYEQYF. The chain employs TRBV14 and TRBJ2-7; a weak D match, TRBD2 (6 bases). V lost 3 bases and J lost 3, with 6 bases in between. CDR3 size: 12 residues. Germline V gene sequence: CDR1 SGHDN, CDR2 FVKESK.

Only a few counts were recorded for this clone. The chain uses TRBV6-1 and TRBJ1-2; 11 nucleotides line up with TRBD1. Per germline, CDR1 MNHNS and CDR2 SASEGT. The CDR3 has 15 amino acids. The V segment lost 5 bases and the J segment 4 bases; nucleotides outside the gene matches: 6. CDR3 sequence reads: CASSTGTGGGYGYTF. CDR3 sequence (DNA): TGTGCCAGCAGTACCGGGACAGGGGGAGGCTATGGCTACACCTTC.

This clone rates as medium-sized. The genes are TRBV27 and TRBJ2-5, with D perhaps matching TRBD1 or TRBD2 (6 bases each). Trimming cost V 5 bases and J 9 bases, with 16 bases left between them. This CDR3 region has 13 residues. Germline-derived CDR1 and CDR2 are MNHEY and SMNVEV (reference sequence). This CDR3 reads CASSPTQRGAQYF. The CDR3, as DNA: TGTGCCAGCAGTCCGACACAGAGGGGGGCCCAGTACTTC.

This clone was recorded many times. The rearrangement uses TRBV30 and TRBJ1-1, with TRBD1 matching 7 bases. CDR3 size: 13 residues. The V segment lost 2 bases and the J segment 8 bases; nucleotides outside the gene matches: 8. Per germline, CDR1 GTSNPN and CDR2 SVGIG (reference sequence). The DNA for the CDR3 is TGTGCCTGGAGTCTTACAGGGGAGACCGAAGCTTTCTTT. Protein: CAWSLTGETEAFF.

This clone occurred a few times. Since a much larger clone is just one base distant, this may be a read error. The chain has TRBV10-3 and TRBJ2-7; no clear D. The CDR3 is 16 amino acids. V was cut by 0 bases and J by 2 bases, with 14 bases left in between. Germline V lookup: CDR1 ENHRY, CDR2 SYGVKD. The chain's CDR3 is CAISESWQVGPYEQYF. The CDR3 DNA reads as TGTGCCATCAGTGAGTCGTGGCAGGTAGGGCCCTACGAGCAGTACTTC.